The 22 T cell receptor beta chains given below trace back to one sample, sequenced in a study of T-cell reconstitution after alpha-beta-depleted transplantation in children. Unique molecular identifiers were incorporated during preparation of the TCRbeta library. TCRdb re-analysed the PCR reads in MiXCR, keeping a single row per CDR3 protein. In the table there are nearly 350,000 distinct CDR3 sequences, 16% of which are singletons. Sequenced material: PBMCs, mostly from graft donor cells, taken 360 days after TCRalphabeta/CD19-depleted stem cell transplant. These receptors were collected from a male patient between 2 and 10 years old who had a stem cell transplant for acute lymphoblastic leukemia, so the T cells may come from the graft donor.

The table lists this clonotype with a few counts. The gene calls are TRBV6-1 and TRBJ2-7; 11 nucleotides agree with TRBD2. V lost 7 bases and J lost 2; bases outside the gene matches: 7. This CDR3 spans 15 amino acids. Germline V gives CDR1 MNHNS, CDR2 SASEGT. The CDR3 DNA is TGTGCCAGCATTAAGCCGGGACTAGCGGCCTACGAGCAGTACTTC. It codes for CASIKPGLAAYEQYF.

V gene TRBV7-2 combines with J gene TRBJ2-3; 8 bases align to TRBD2. The CDR3 loop spans 15 amino acids. Germline CDR1 SGHTA, CDR2 FQGNSA. Trimming removed 4 bases from V and 5 bases from J; junction bases left unmatched: 8. The CDR3 nucleotides are TGTGCCAGCAGCTCCGTTGGACTAGCAGTAGATACGCAGTATTTT. This translates into CASSSVGLAVDTQYF.

The chain has TRBV29-1 and TRBJ2-5; D not certain. The germline CDR1 and CDR2 sequences are SQVTM and ANQGSEA. The V end lost 5 bases, the J end lost 5 bases, and 15 bases lay between the germline ends. There are 13 residues in the CDR3. Here the CDR3 reads CSVRASRTETQYF. In nucleotides, the CDR3 is TGCAGCGTTCGAGCCTCAAGGACGGAGACCCAGTACTTC.

The gene calls are TRBV7-2 and TRBJ2-1; D possibly matches TRBD1 or TRBD2 (5 bases each). Looked up from germline, CDR1 is SGHTA and CDR2 is FQGNSA. This CDR3 comprises 14 residues. V was cut by 4 bases and J by 8 bases, with 15 bases left in between. This CDR3 is CASSSRVWDDEQFF. The CDR3 DNA sequence: TGTGCCAGCAGCTCCCGGGTCTGGGACGATGAGCAGTTCTTC.

This clonotype has only a few counts. The chain joins TRBV7-9 to TRBJ2-5; 8 nucleotides align to TRBD1. The length of the CDR3 is 17 residues. J gave up 2 bases and V 2 bases, and 10 bases lay outside the gene matches. In germline, CDR1 is SEHNR, CDR2 FQNEAQ (reference sequence). CDR3 DNA sequence: TGTGCCAGCAGCTTACTCTCTCGGACAGGGACACAAGAGACCCAGTACTTC. Its protein is CASSLLSRTGTQETQYF.

V and J are TRBV29-1 and TRBJ2-1; 9 bases map to TRBD2. The V and J ends lost 0 bases and 6 bases, in that order; junction bases with no gene match: 9. Germline V lookup: CDR1 SQVTM, CDR2 ANQGSEA. This CDR3 comprises 16 residues. CDR3 in DNA: TGCAGCGTTGAAGATCGGGGGGGACTAGCCATCAATGAGCAGTTCTTC. Protein: CSVEDRGGLAINEQFF.

V and J are TRBV7-6 and TRBJ2-2, with D perhaps matching TRBD2 (6 bases). The CDR3 loop spans 14 amino acids. Germline V lookup: CDR1 SGHVS, CDR2 FNYEAQ. V shed 1 base and J shed 9 bases, with 12 bases lying between them. The CDR3 sequence: CASSLEEGFRELFF. DNA of the CDR3: TGTGCCAGCAGCTTAGAGGAGGGCTTTAGGGAGCTGTTTTTT. Complete variable domain (other parts from reference TRBV7-6 and TRBJ2-2): GAGVSQSPRYKVTKRGQDVALRCDPISGHVSLYWYRQALGQGPEFLTYFNYEAQQDKSGLPNDRFSAERPEGSISTLTIQRTEQRDSAMYRCASSLEEGFRELFFGEGSRLTVL.

This clonotype was detected only a few times. The chain employs TRBV7-9 and TRBJ2-4, with D possibly matching TRBD2 (6 bases). There are 14 residues in the CDR3. In germline, CDR1 is SEHNR, CDR2 FQNEAQ (reference sequence). The V end lost 2 bases, the J end lost 8 bases, and 13 bases lay between the germline ends. CDR3 residues: CASSLQRAVDIQYF. The CDR3 bases are TGTGCCAGCAGCTTACAGCGGGCGGTGGACATTCAGTACTTC.

This clonotype has a handful of counts. The gene calls are TRBV28 and TRBJ2-2, with D perhaps TRBD1 (6 bases). Trimming removed 6 bases from V and 1 base from J, with 15 bases in between. This CDR3 spans 16 amino acids. CDR1 MDHEN and CDR2 SYDVKM come from the germline V gene. Here the CDR3 reads CASSHSATGNTGELFF. The CDR3, as DNA: TGTGCCAGCAGCCATTCTGCGACAGGGAACACCGGGGAGCTGTTTTTT.

This clonotype was detected ten times or more. The rearrangement links TRBV5-6 to TRBJ2-5, with TRBD1 identical over 10 bases. Trimming removed 3 bases from V and 4 bases from J; junction bases left unmatched: 12. The CDR3 loop spans 17 amino acids. The germline V gene encodes CDR1 SGHDT and CDR2 YYEEEE. The CDR3 reads CASSSLTRDRGRETQYF. The CDR3 DNA reads as TGTGCCAGCAGCTCCTTAACCCGGGACAGGGGTCGAGAGACCCAGTACTTC. Full variable domain (missing parts from reference TRBV5-6 and TRBJ2-5): DAGVTQSPTHLIKTRGQQVTLRCSPKSGHDTVSWYQQALGQGPQFIFQYYEEEERQRGNFPDRFSGHQFPNYSSELNVNALLLGDSALYLCASSSLTRDRGRETQYFGPGTRLLVL.

V gene TRBV6-5 combines with J gene TRBJ2-3, with 8 bases matching TRBD2. The CDR3 has 12 residues. The J segment lost 6 bases and the V segment lost 6 bases, leaving 2 bases of the junction unmatched. Germline CDR1 reads MNHEY; CDR2 reads SVGAGI. The CDR3 loop reads CASSSGGDTQYF. The DNA of the CDR3 is TGTGCCAGCAGCTCGGGGGGGGATACGCAGTATTTT.

This clonotype was counted many times. This rearrangement joins TRBV28 to TRBJ2-2; 8 bases fit TRBD1. Germline V CDR1 and CDR2: MDHEN, SYDVKM. Unmatched junction bases numbered 5, after V lost 5 bases and J lost 0 bases. CDR3 size: 16 residues. This CDR3 reads CASSRLQGANTGELFF. CDR3 sequence (DNA): TGTGCCAGCAGTCGATTACAGGGGGCGAACACCGGGGAGCTGTTTTTT.

The chain combines TRBV7-2 with TRBJ2-1; D is possibly TRBD2 (6 bases). The CDR3 is 15 amino acids. Between the trimmed V and J ends, which lost 1 base and 5 bases, there was a span of 12 bases. The germline V gene encodes CDR1 SGHTA and CDR2 FQGNSA. This CDR3 reads CASSLGRVLDNEQFF. The CDR3 DNA sequence: TGTGCCAGCAGCTTAGGGAGGGTATTAGACAATGAGCAGTTCTTC.

The chain employs TRBV12-3 or TRBV12-4 and TRBJ2-1; weak D call: TRBD1 (6 bases). The CDR3 is 14 amino acids. With 0 bases removed from V and 13 bases from J, the gap between germline ends came to 16 bases. This CDR3 reads CASSLALTGQSQFF. DNA of the CDR3: TGTGCCAGCAGTTTAGCGTTGACAGGCCAAAGTCAGTTCTTC.

This rearrangement joins TRBV5-1 to TRBJ1-1, with D hard to call. Germline loops: CDR1 SGHRS, CDR2 YFSETQ. The CDR3 sequence is 12 residues long. Trimming pared 4 bases from V and 8 bases from J, leaving 12 bases between. The DNA of the CDR3 is TGCGCCAGCAGCGAGGGAGTGGAGGAAGCTTTCTTT. This translates into CASSEGVEEAFF.

V is TRBV9 and J is TRBJ2-5; 7 positions agree with TRBD2. The germline gives CDR1 SGDLS, CDR2 YYNGEE. The junction had 2 bases not matched to a gene; V was cut back by 2 bases and J by 1 base. There are 14 residues in the CDR3. CDR3 DNA: TGTGCCAGCAGCGTTACTAGCGCCCAAGAGACCCAGTACTTC. Its protein product is CASSVTSAQETQYF.

This clonotype was observed a few times. This chain connects TRBV4-3 to TRBJ2-7; TRBD2 matches at 11 bases. CDR1 and CDR2 (germline): LGHNA, YSLEER. Losses at the gene ends were 1 base for V and 1 base for J; bases not matched to a gene: 6. The CDR3 length is 17 residues. Here the CDR3 reads CASSQVLAGGLSYEQYF. The CDR3 bases are TGCGCCAGCAGCCAAGTCCTAGCGGGAGGACTTTCCTACGAGCAGTACTTC.

The rearrangement links TRBV12-3 or TRBV12-4 to TRBJ2-5, with 11 bases that match TRBD1. The CDR3 runs to 16 residues. J was trimmed by 5 bases and V by 6 bases; bases with no gene match: 11. The CDR3 sequence: CASSPVPDRGRETQYF. The CDR3, as DNA: TGTGCCAGCAGCCCGGTTCCGGACAGGGGGCGGGAGACCCAGTACTTC.

In its sample, this clonotype was seen a few times. V and J are TRBV25-1 and TRBJ2-5; 7 bases line up with TRBD1. V was clipped by 8 bases and J by 4 bases; unmatched bases: 4. The CDR3 has 12 residues. Germline V CDR1 and CDR2: MGHDK, SYGVNS. CDR3 nucleotide sequence: TGTGCCAGCCTTGACAGGGCAGAGACCCAGTACTTC. Translation gives CASLDRAETQYF. Supplemented by reference TRBV25-1 and TRBJ2-5, the full variable domain reads EADIYQTPRYLVIGTGKKITLECSQTMGHDKMYWYQQDPGMELHLIHYSYGVNSTEKGDLSSESTVSRIRTEHFPLTLESARPSHTSQYLCASLDRAETQYFGPGTRLLVL.

This clonotype turned up a few times. The rearrangement uses TRBV28 and TRBJ1-5; 7 nucleotides match TRBD1. This CDR3 region has 13 residues. CDR1 and CDR2 (germline): MDHEN, SYDVKM. Trimming at V came to 8 bases and at J to 3 bases, leaving 4 bases not matched to a gene. In DNA form, the CDR3 reads TGTGCCAGCTTGGGACAGTCCAATCAGCCCCAGCATTTT. Amino acids: CASLGQSNQPQHF.

The V gene is TRBV20-1, the J gene TRBJ2-3; 11 bases agree with TRBD2. CDR3 length equals 16 residues. The V gene's germline CDR1 is DFQATT and CDR2 SNEGSKA (reference sequence). With 0 bases clipped from V and 0 bases from J, the junction kept 2 bases outside the gene matches. In DNA, the CDR3 is TGCAGTGCTAGAGAGTGGACTAGCGGGAGCACAGATACGCAGTATTTT. It codes for CSAREWTSGSTDTQYF.

CDR3 loop: CSVSLAGAGETQYF. The CDR3 DNA sequence: TGCAGCGTATCACTAGCGGGAGCCGGGGAGACCCAGTACTTC. V and J are TRBV29-1 and TRBJ2-5, with 11 positions matching TRBD2. The CDR3 is 14 residues long. J gave up 5 bases and V 6 bases, and 8 bases lay outside the gene matches. CDR1 SQVTM and CDR2 ANQGSEA come from the germline V gene.